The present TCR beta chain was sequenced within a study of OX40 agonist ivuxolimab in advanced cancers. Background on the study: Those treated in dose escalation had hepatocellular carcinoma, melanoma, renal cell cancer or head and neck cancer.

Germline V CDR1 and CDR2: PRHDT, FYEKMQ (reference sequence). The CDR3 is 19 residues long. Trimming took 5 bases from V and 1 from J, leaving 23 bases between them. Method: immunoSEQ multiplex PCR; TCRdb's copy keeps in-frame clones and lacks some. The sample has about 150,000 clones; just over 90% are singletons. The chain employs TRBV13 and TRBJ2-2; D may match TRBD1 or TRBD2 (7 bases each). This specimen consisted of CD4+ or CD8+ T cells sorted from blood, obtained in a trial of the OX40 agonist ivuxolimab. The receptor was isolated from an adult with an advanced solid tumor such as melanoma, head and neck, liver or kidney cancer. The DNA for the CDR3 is TGTGCCAGCAGCCACTTAAGGGGGGGACAGACTAGGAACACCGGGGAGCTGTTTTTT. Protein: CASSHLRGGQTRNTGELFF.